Included here is one TCR beta chain sequence, with context. This sample was taken from a study of CD8 T cells in Susac syndrome. V dropped 0 bases and J dropped 1 base, with 9 bases sitting between them. Germline values: CDR1 MNHNY, CDR2 SVGAGI (reference sequence). This CDR3 is built from 15 residues. Reverse transcription used roughly 0.45 to 1 ug RNA and random hexamers. The amplification used immunoSEQ multiplex PCR on TCR beta CDR3; it spanned 54 Vbeta and 13 Jbeta. From the immunoSEQ multiplex PCR reads, TCRdb called clonotypes with MiXCR, one entry per CDR3 protein. The sample has around 200,000 distinct CDR3 sequences, roughly 94% seen once.

This chain links TRBV6-6 with TRBJ2-5, with D hard to call. The sequenced sample was CD4+ T cells from PBMCs. This receptor was taken from a human donor with multiple sclerosis. The CDR3 region is CASSYSSGPQETQYF. The CDR3 DNA is TGTGCCAGCAGTTACTCGTCAGGTCCCCAAGAGACCCAGTACTTC.